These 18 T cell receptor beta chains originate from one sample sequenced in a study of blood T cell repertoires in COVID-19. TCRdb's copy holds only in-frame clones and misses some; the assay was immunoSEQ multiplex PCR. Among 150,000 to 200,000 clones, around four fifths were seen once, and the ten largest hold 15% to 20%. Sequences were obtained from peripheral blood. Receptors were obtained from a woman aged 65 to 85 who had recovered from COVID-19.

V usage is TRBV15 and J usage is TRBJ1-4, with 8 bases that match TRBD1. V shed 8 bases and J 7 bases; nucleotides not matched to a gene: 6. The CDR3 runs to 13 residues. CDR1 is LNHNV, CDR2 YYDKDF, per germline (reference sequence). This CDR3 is CATGTGFGEKLFF. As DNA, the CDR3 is TGTGCCACCGGGACAGGCTTCGGTGAAAAACTGTTTTTT.

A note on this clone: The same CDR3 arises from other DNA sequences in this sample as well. CDR3 region: CASSPLQGRTDTQYF. In DNA form, the CDR3 reads TGTGCCAGCTCACCACTCCAAGGGAGGACAGATACGCAGTATTTT. This chain links TRBV18 with TRBJ2-3, with D maybe TRBD2 (6 bases). Germline assignment: CDR1 KGHSH and CDR2 LQKENI. The CDR3 sequence is 15 residues long. The V end was cut by 1 base, the J end by 3 bases, with 11 bases between.

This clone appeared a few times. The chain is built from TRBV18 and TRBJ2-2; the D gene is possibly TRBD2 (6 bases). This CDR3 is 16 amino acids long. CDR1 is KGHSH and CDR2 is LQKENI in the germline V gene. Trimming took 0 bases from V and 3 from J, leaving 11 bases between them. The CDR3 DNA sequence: TGTGCCAGCTCACCACCGCTGGTAGCGGACACCGGGGAGCTGTTTTTT. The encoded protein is CASSPPLVADTGELFF.

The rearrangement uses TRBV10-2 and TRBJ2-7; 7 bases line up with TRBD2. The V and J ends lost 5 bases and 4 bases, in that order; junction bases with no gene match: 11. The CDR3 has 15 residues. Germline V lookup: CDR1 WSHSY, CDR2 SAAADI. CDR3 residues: CASSLSGGPPYEQYF. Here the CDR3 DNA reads TGCGCCAGCAGTCTCTCGGGAGGTCCCCCTTACGAGCAGTACTTC.

The DNA of the CDR3 is TGTGCCAGCGTCGTCTGGCAGGCCGCAGATACGCAGTATTTT. It encodes CASVVWQAADTQYF. V and J are TRBV5-6 and TRBJ2-3; D not resolved. CDR3 length equals 14 residues. Germline V gene sequence: CDR1 SGHDT, CDR2 YYEEEE. V lost 7 bases, J lost 4 bases, and 16 bases lay in between.

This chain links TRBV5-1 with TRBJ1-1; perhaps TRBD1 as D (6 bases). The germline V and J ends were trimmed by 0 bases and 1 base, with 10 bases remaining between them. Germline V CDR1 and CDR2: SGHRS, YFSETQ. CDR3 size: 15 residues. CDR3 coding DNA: TGCGCCAGCAGCTTGGTAGGCAGGGGGAACACTGAAGCTTTCTTT. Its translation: CASSLVGRGNTEAFF.

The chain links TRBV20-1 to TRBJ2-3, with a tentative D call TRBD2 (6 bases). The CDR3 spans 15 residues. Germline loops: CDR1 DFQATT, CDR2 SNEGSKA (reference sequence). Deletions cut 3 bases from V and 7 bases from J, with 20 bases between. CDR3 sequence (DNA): TGCAGTGCTAGTAGTGCCGGGACTGGGTCGTATACGCAGTATTTT. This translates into CSASSAGTGSYTQYF.

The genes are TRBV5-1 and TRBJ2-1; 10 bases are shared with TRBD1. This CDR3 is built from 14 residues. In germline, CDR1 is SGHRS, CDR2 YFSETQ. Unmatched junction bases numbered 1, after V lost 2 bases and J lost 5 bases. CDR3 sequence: CASSFGTGDNEQFF. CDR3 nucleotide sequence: TGCGCCAGCAGCTTCGGGACAGGGGACAATGAGCAGTTCTTC.

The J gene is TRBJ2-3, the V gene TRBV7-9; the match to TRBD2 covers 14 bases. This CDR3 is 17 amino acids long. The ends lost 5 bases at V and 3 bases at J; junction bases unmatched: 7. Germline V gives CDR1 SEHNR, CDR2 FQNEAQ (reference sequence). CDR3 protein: CASSTYRLAGGTDTQYF. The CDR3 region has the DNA TGTGCCAGCAGCACCTACAGACTAGCGGGAGGGACAGATACGCAGTATTTT.

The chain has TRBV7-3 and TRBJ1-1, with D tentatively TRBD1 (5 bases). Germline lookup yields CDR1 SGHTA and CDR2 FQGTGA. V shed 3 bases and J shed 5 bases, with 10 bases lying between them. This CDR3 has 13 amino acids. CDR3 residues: CASSLGGRTEAFF. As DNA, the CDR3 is TGTGCCAGCAGCTTGGGGGGTAGGACTGAAGCTTTCTTT.

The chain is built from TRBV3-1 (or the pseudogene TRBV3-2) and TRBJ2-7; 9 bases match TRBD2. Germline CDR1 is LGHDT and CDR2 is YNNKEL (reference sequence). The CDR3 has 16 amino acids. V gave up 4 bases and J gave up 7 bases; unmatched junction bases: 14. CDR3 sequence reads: CASSPRMGGGAGEQYF. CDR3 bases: TGTGCCAGCAGCCCCCGGATGGGCGGGGGGGCGGGGGAGCAGTACTTC.

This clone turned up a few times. The CDR3 bases are TGTGCCACAGCCTGGACTCCCAGCACCGGGGAGCTGTTTTTT. Its protein product is CATAWTPSTGELFF. The chain combines TRBV11-2 with TRBJ2-2, with D possibly TRBD2 on 5 matching bases. CDR1 SGHAT and CDR2 FQNNGV come from the germline V gene. The CDR3 length is 14 residues. V was cut by 10 bases and J by 4 bases, with 16 bases left in between.

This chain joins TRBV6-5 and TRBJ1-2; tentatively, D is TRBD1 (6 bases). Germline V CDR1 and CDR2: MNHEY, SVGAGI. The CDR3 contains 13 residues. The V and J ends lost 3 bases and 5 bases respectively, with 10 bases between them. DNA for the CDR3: TGTGCCAGCAGTTATCGCCAGGGGTATGGCTACACCTTC. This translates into CASSYRQGYGYTF.

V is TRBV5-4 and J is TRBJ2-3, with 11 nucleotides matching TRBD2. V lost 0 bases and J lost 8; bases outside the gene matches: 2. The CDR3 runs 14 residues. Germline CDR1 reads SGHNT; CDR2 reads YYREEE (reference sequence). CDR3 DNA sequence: TGTGCCAGCAGCTTGGGTCTAGCGGGAGGTACGCAGTATTTT. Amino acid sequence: CASSLGLAGGTQYF.

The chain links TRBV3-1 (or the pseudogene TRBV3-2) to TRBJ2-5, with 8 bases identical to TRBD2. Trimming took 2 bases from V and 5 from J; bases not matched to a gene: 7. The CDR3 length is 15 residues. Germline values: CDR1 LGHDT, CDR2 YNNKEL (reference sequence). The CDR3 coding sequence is TGTGCCAGCAGCCAATGGTCCCCGGGGGGGGAGACCCAGTACTTC. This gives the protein CASSQWSPGGETQYF.

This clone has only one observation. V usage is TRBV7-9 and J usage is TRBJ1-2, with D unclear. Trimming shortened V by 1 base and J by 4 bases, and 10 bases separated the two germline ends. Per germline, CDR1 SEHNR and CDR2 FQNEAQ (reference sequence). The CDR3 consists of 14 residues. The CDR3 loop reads CASSLGRRAYGYTF. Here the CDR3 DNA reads TGTGCCAGCAGCTTAGGGAGGAGGGCCTATGGCTACACCTTC.

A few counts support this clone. The CDR3 reads CASSQGAGAAGDTQYF. The CDR3 nucleotides are TGTGCCAGCAGCCAAGGGGCAGGGGCGGCTGGAGATACGCAGTATTTT. The chain has TRBV3-1 (or the pseudogene TRBV3-2) and TRBJ2-3; D is perhaps TRBD1 (6 bases). In germline, CDR1 is LGHDT, CDR2 YNNKEL (reference sequence). Trimming removed 1 base at V and 5 bases at J, with 16 bases between. CDR3 size: 16 residues.

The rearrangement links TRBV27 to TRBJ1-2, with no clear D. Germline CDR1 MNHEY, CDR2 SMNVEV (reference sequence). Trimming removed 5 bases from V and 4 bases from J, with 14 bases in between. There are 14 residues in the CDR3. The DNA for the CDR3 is TGTGCCAGCAGTCCCCTAAGGCGCGGCTATGGCTACACCTTC. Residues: CASSPLRRGYGYTF.